This T cell receptor beta chain was sequenced during a study of early T cells in non-severe SARS-CoV-2 infection. Study-level points and caveats: Matching results from VDJdb favored anti-spike CD8 responses, leaving private and CD4 specificities undetected.

The CDR3 extends over 14 amino acids. From germline, CDR1 is SGHAT and CDR2 FQNNGV. Deletions cut 4 bases from V and 4 bases from J, with 13 bases between. This clonotype was found many times. The antigen is unknown. Attached unique molecular identifiers marked individual cDNA molecules. Each CDR3 protein gets one entry after TCRdb re-called the 5' RACE reads with MiXCR. The table has around 75,000 distinct CDR3 sequences, about 9% seen once. The receptor's source is an adult who was a healthcare worker with PCR-confirmed SARS-CoV-2 infection or an uninfected control (not recorded which). The sequenced sample was whole blood. This chain links TRBV11-2 with TRBJ1-1; TRBD1 might be the D (6 bases). The CDR3: CASSSPDRTTEAFF. The CDR3 DNA sequence: TGTGCCAGCAGCTCGCCAGACAGGACCACTGAAGCTTTCTTT.